One and the same sample provided the 29 T cell receptor beta chains below, sequenced in a study of T cells in Graves' hyperthyroidism and ophthalmopathy (dated by TCRdb to between 2018 and 2020). Library creation used multiplex PCR. The reads were generated on an Illumina HiSeq 2000. The TCR beta CDR3 regions were amplified from the RNA transcripts. The TCR CDR3 was subjected to a first round of RT-PCR using the HTBI primer set and the Qiagen OneStep RT-PCR kit. TCRdb reprocessing: public reads trimmed at Q25 with fastp, clones called with MiXCR, in-frame beta chains kept. Each entry is one CDR3 protein sequence, shown with its most common DNA and genes. The sample yields roughly 24,000 distinct CDR3 sequences; around 40% were counted once. Together, the top ten hold 9% to 12% of the sample. The sequenced sample was blood. The receptors originated from a young woman with Graves' hyperthyroidism.

This clonotype was detected ten times or more. J is TRBJ2-1 and V is TRBV9, with D perhaps matching TRBD2 (5 bases). With 4 bases removed from V and 4 bases from J, the gap between germline ends came to 9 bases. CDR3 size: 13 residues. Germline V gene sequence: CDR1 SGDLS, CDR2 YYNGEE. The CDR3 region is CASSIGLYNEQFF. In DNA form, the CDR3 reads TGTGCCAGCAGCATAGGACTGTACAATGAGCAGTTCTTC.

A note on this clonotype: Relative to the germline gene, one junction end is altered; a read error may explain this. This chain connects TRBV12-3 or TRBV12-4 to TRBJ1-2; D perhaps matches TRBD1 (6 bases). The CDR3 length is 14 residues. The CDR3 protein is CTSTIRDTSYGYTF. In DNA form, the CDR3 reads TGTACCAGCACTATCCGGGACACGAGCTATGGCTACACCTTC.

A few counts support this clonotype. The junction departs from germline at one end; a sequencing error may be responsible. The chain couples TRBV20-1 to TRBJ2-5; TRBD1 or TRBD2 may be the D gene (5 bases each). CDR1 is DFQATT, CDR2 SNEGSKA, per germline (reference sequence). The CDR3 is 13 amino acids. CDR3 residues: CSARAGPSATQHF. The CDR3 coding sequence is TGCAGTGCTAGAGCGGGGCCAAGTGCGACCCAGCACTTC.

There are a few counts of this clonotype. This sequence joins TRBV10-3 and TRBJ1-2; the D is unclear. V lost 10 bases to trimming and J lost 8 bases, with 20 bases between them. The CDR3 covers 13 residues. In germline, CDR1 is ENHRY, CDR2 SYGVKD. CDR3 nucleotide sequence: TGTGCCACGACGGTCGAGCCGATGGGGGGCTACACCTTC. This gives the protein CATTVEPMGGYTF.

By its share, this clonotype is medium-sized. The gene calls are TRBV10-2 and TRBJ1-5; no definite D call. Trimming shortened V by 4 bases and J by 2 bases, and 9 bases separated the two germline ends. Germline CDR1 and CDR2: WSHSY and SAAADI. CDR3 length equals 14 residues. The CDR3 protein is CASSALTRNQPQHF. The CDR3 DNA is TGCGCCAGCAGTGCCTTAACCCGCAATCAGCCCCAGCATTTT.

This clonotype was detected only a few times. The CDR3 bases are TGTGCCAGCAGCGTAGGGGGTTACGACGCCTACGAGCAGTACTTC. Residues: CASSVGGYDAYEQYF. The chain is built from TRBV9 and TRBJ2-7; D not resolved. The germline V gene encodes CDR1 SGDLS and CDR2 YYNGEE. The CDR3 sequence is 15 residues long. V gave up 0 bases and J gave up 2 bases, with 12 bases separating them.

This clonotype is termed medium-sized. The chain carries TRBV10-2 and TRBJ2-6; D is unresolved. V was clipped by 4 bases and J by 1 base, with 5 bases between them. CDR1 is WSHSY, CDR2 SAAADI, per germline. This CDR3 comprises 14 residues. CDR3 sequence (DNA): TGCGCCAGCAGTGGAGGTTCTGGGGCCAACGTCCTGACTTTC. It encodes CASSGGSGANVLTF.

This clonotype was picked up many times. This rearrangement joins TRBV27 to TRBJ1-1, with D maybe TRBD1 (5 bases). Trimming left V 4 bases short and J 0 bases short, with 12 bases between. The CDR3 sequence is 15 residues long. Germline CDR1 is MNHEY and CDR2 is SMNVEV (reference sequence). DNA of the CDR3: TGTGCCAGCAGTTCCCCGGCAGGGTTGAACACTGAAGCTTTCTTT. Its translation is CASSSPAGLNTEAFF.

This clonotype was found many times. The chain has TRBV12-3 or TRBV12-4 and TRBJ1-2; the match to TRBD1 covers 10 bases. The J segment lost 2 bases and the V segment lost 9 bases, leaving 3 bases of the junction unmatched. The CDR3 contains 13 residues. The CDR3 sequence is CASSDRGNYGYTF. In nucleotides, the CDR3 is TGTGCCAGTTCGGACAGGGGGAACTATGGCTACACCTTC.

As to this clonotype: One end of the junction does not line up with germline, which may come from a read error. The V and J genes are TRBV11-3 and TRBJ2-5; D not certain. This CDR3 has 11 residues. Germline V gene data show CDR1 as SGHNT and CDR2 as YENEEA. CDR3 loop: CASSPEETQCF. CDR3 bases: TGTGCCAGCAGCCCAGAAGAGACCCAGTGCTTC.

This clonotype is deemed medium-sized. This sequence joins TRBV29-1 and TRBJ2-7, with 9 nucleotides matching TRBD2. After removal of 3 bases from V and 5 bases from J, the junction contained 5 bases not matched to a gene. CDR1 is SQVTM and CDR2 is ANQGSEA in the germline V gene. The CDR3 loop spans 13 amino acids. The CDR3 sequence is CSVDGGLANEQYF. CDR3 sequence (DNA): TGCAGCGTTGACGGGGGACTAGCTAACGAGCAGTACTTC.

This clonotype has ten or more counts. This chain connects TRBV7-9 to TRBJ1-1; no clear D gene. Trimming took 2 bases from V and 6 from J, leaving 16 bases between them. The length of the CDR3 is 15 residues. Germline V gene sequence: CDR1 SEHNR, CDR2 FQNEAQ (reference sequence). The CDR3 nucleotides read TGTGCCAGCAGCTTACATGTCGGCGGGTTCGCTGAAGCTTTCTTT. It yields the protein CASSLHVGGFAEAFF.

This clonotype was seen at least ten times. This chain joins TRBV4-1 and TRBJ2-7; either TRBD1 or TRBD2 may fit D (5 bases each). Germline V lookup: CDR1 MGHRA, CDR2 YSYEKL. Trimming removed 1 base at V and 6 bases at J, with 19 bases between. The CDR3 length is 16 residues. CDR3 coding DNA: TGCGCCAGCAGCCAAGTCGCTGGGACCAACCTAGGCGAGCAGTACTTC. Residues: CASSQVAGTNLGEQYF.

The sample holds many counts of this clonotype. The rearrangement joins TRBV9 to TRBJ2-3; TRBD2 is a possible D gene (6 bases). Germline-derived CDR1 and CDR2 are SGDLS and YYNGEE. CDR3 size: 16 residues. V was shortened by 3 bases and J by 5 bases, with 19 bases between the two germline ends. The CDR3 sequence is CASSERAGHGGDTQYF. CDR3 nucleotide sequence: TGTGCCAGCAGCGAGAGAGCCGGGCACGGGGGAGATACGCAGTATTTT.

The chain has TRBV29-1 and TRBJ2-3, with TRBD1 matching 9 bases. The CDR3 extends over 18 amino acids. After removal of 5 bases from V and 6 bases from J, the junction contained 21 bases not matched to a gene. The germline gives CDR1 SQVTM, CDR2 ANQGSEA. The CDR3 nucleotides are TGCAGCGTTTACGCGTCTGCTGGTGGGACAGGGAGTGTTGATACGCAGTATTTT. It yields the protein CSVYASAGGTGSVDTQYF.

Comments on this clonotype: The CDR3 end shows no conserved phenylalanine or tryptophan, and so a read error is likely. The rearrangement links TRBV5-1 to TRBJ2-1; D unresolved. The CDR3 is made up of 13 amino acids. Germline-derived CDR1 and CDR2 are SGHRS and YFSETQ. Trimming removed 2 bases at V and 9 bases at J, with 12 bases between. The CDR3 DNA reads as TGCGCCAGCAGCTTCAGACCAAACAGTGAGCAGTTCCTC. Protein sequence: CASSFRPNSEQFL.

This clonotype was detected ten times or more. The chain carries TRBV12-3 or TRBV12-4 and TRBJ2-7, with D possibly being TRBD2 (6 bases). The CDR3 runs 15 residues. V was trimmed by 2 bases and J by 0 bases, leaving 11 bases between them. The CDR3 region is CASSLNSGSSYEQYF. In nucleotides, the CDR3 is TGTGCCAGCAGTTTAAACTCCGGGAGCTCCTACGAGCAGTACTTC.

Notes on this clonotype: At one end the junction does not follow the germline gene, possibly because of a read error. The rearrangement links TRBV5-1 to TRBJ2-1; unclear D gene. Germline CDR1 reads SGHRS; CDR2 reads YFSETQ. The CDR3 runs to 16 residues. The CDR3 sequence: CASSLAPLSSYNGQFF. DNA for the CDR3: TGCGCCAGCAGCCTCGCCCCATTAAGCTCCTACAATGGGCAGTTCTTT.

In this sample, this clonotype turned up many times. The chain combines TRBV12-3 or TRBV12-4 with TRBJ1-2; D is possibly TRBD1 (6 bases). This CDR3 spans 15 amino acids. Trimming cost V 4 bases and J 4 bases, with 16 bases left between them. As DNA, the CDR3 is TGTGCCAGCAGTTCCTCGGCAGGGGTAGTCTATGGCTACACCTTC. It is translated as CASSSSAGVVYGYTF.

This clonotype was detected ten times or more. The chain has TRBV7-9 and TRBJ1-1, with D possibly matching TRBD1 (5 bases). V dropped 2 bases and J dropped 4 bases, with 17 bases sitting between them. The germline CDR1 and CDR2 sequences are SEHNR and FQNEAQ (reference sequence). CDR3 size: 16 residues. CDR3 region: CASSLSSGAWGTEAFF. Here the CDR3 DNA reads TGTGCCAGCAGCTTAAGTTCTGGGGCCTGGGGCACTGAAGCTTTCTTT.

This clonotype was picked up many times. This rearrangement joins TRBV3-1 to TRBJ2-7; 10 nucleotides align to TRBD1. With V trimmed by 2 bases and J by 3 bases, 4 bases remained unmatched. Germline CDR1 reads LGHDT; CDR2 reads YNNKEL (reference sequence). CDR3 size: 15 residues. The CDR3 bases are TGTGCCAGCAGCCAACAGACAGGGGGCTTCTACGAGCAGTACTTC. Translating it yields CASSQQTGGFYEQYF.

This clonotype was seen at least ten times. V and J are TRBV9 and TRBJ2-3; TRBD2 might be the D (6 bases). V dropped 3 bases and J dropped 6 bases, with 17 bases sitting between them. CDR1 is SGDLS and CDR2 is YYNGEE in the germline V gene. This CDR3 is built from 15 residues. CDR3 amino acids: CASSGFSGAGDTQYF. The CDR3 DNA follows: TGTGCCAGCAGCGGGTTTAGCGGAGCCGGGGATACGCAGTATTTT.

The chain links TRBV7-9 to TRBJ2-1; 12 nucleotides align to TRBD2. The trim removed 5 bases at V and 7 bases at J, leaving 21 bases unmatched. Germline CDR1 reads SEHNR; CDR2 reads FQNEAQ (reference sequence). The CDR3 runs to 20 residues. The CDR3 DNA reads as TGTGCCAGCAGCCGTCAACTGGCTAGCGGGAGGGCCCTTATCTTGAATGAGCAGTTCTTC. Translating it yields CASSRQLASGRALILNEQFF.

The chain links TRBV30 to TRBJ2-2, with TRBD2 matching over 15 bases. Trimming at V came to 3 bases and at J to 5 bases, leaving 1 base not matched to a gene. The CDR3 is 15 residues long. The V gene's germline CDR1 is GTSNPN and CDR2 SVGIG (reference sequence). As DNA, the CDR3 is TGTGCCTGGAGCGGGACTAGCGGGAGGACCGGGGAGCTGTTTTTT. Amino acids: CAWSGTSGRTGELFF.

The gene calls are TRBV15 and TRBJ1-2; D perhaps matches TRBD1 (6 bases). Trimming removed 2 bases at V and 6 bases at J, with 10 bases between. Looked up from germline, CDR1 is LNHNV and CDR2 is YYDKDF (reference sequence). CDR3 length equals 13 residues. The CDR3 protein is CATSRIAGDGYTF. CDR3 nucleotides: TGTGCCACCAGCAGAATCGCAGGGGATGGCTACACCTTC.

With respect to this clonotype: Mismatch with germline at one junction end may stem from a read error. The chain combines TRBV5-1 with TRBJ1-1; D is ambiguous. Germline lookup yields CDR1 SGHRS and CDR2 YFSETQ. The CDR3 runs to 15 residues. The chain's CDR3 is CTSSLAALGNTEAFF. CDR3 sequence (DNA): TGCACCAGCAGCTTGGCCGCGTTGGGGAACACTGAAGCTTTCTTT.

The chain employs TRBV20-1 and TRBJ2-3; the match to TRBD2 covers 11 bases. The CDR3 spans 12 residues. Germline V gene sequence: CDR1 DFQATT, CDR2 SNEGSKA (reference sequence). CDR3 DNA sequence: TGCAGCCAACTAGCGGGAGAGGGTACGCAGTATTTT. This gives the protein CSQLAGEGTQYF.

On this clonotype itself: Since no conserved phenylalanine or tryptophan closes the CDR3, a read error is the likely cause. This chain joins TRBV5-1 and TRBJ2-1, with D unresolved. Germline assignment: CDR1 SGHRS and CDR2 YFSETQ. The CDR3 is 15 residues long. The V end was cut by 1 base, the J end by 0 bases, with 8 bases between. CDR3 protein: CASSLLRSSYNEQFC. The CDR3 bases are TGCGCCAGCAGCTTGCTAAGGAGCTCCTACAATGAGCAGTTCTGC.

This clonotype was seen a handful of times. The rearrangement joins TRBV10-3 to TRBJ2-7, with TRBD2 as a possible D gene (5 bases). This CDR3 spans 14 amino acids. V was trimmed by 0 bases and J by 6 bases, leaving 12 bases between them. CDR1 and CDR2 (germline): ENHRY, SYGVKD. The CDR3 loop is CAISESSLASEQYF. As DNA, the CDR3 is TGTGCCATCAGTGAGTCGAGCCTAGCTAGCGAGCAGTACTTC.